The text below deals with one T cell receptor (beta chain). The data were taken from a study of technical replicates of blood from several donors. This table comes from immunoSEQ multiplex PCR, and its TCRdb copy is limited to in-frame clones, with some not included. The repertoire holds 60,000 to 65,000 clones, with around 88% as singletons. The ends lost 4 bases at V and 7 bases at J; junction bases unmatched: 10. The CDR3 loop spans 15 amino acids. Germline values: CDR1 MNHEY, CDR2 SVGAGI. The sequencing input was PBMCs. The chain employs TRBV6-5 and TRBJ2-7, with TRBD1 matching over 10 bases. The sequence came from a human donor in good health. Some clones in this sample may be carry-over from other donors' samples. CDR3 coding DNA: TGTGCCAGCAGTTCCGACACGGACAGGGGGTTTGAGCAGTACTTC. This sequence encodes CASSSDTDRGFEQYF.